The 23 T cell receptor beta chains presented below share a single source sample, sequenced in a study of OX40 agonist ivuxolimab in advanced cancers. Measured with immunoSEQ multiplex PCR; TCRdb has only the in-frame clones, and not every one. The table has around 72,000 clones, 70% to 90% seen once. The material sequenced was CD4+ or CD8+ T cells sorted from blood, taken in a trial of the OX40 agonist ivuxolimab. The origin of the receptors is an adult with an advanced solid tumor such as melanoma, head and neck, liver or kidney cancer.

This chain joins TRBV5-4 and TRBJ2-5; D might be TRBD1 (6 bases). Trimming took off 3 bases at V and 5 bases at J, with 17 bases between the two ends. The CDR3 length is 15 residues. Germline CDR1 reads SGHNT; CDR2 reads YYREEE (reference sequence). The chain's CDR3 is CASSSYVGGEETQYF. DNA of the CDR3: TGTGCCAGCAGCTCGTACGTAGGGGGAGAGGAGACCCAGTACTTC.

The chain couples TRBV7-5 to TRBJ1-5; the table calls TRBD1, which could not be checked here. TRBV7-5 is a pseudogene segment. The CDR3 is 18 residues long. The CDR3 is CARRRGQGSPYSNQPQHF. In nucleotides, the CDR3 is TGTGCCAGAAGGCGGGGACAGGGGTCTCCGTATAGCAATCAGCCCCAGCATTTT.

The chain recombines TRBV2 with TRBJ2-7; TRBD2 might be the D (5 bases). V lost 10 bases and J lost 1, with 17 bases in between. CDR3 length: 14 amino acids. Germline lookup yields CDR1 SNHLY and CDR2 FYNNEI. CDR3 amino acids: CAIRPQRTSYEQYF. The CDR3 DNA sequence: TGTGCCATCAGACCCCAGCGGACTTCCTACGAGCAGTACTTC.

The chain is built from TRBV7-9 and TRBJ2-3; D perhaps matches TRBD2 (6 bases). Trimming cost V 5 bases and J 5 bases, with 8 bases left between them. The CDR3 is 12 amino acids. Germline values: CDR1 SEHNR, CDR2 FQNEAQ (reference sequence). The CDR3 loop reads CASSPGGDTQYF. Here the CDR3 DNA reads TGTGCCAGCAGCCCCGGGGGAGATACGCAGTATTTT.

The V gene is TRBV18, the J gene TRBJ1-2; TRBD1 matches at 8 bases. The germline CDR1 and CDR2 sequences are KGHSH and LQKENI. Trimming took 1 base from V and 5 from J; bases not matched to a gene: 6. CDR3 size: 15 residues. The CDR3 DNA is TGTGCCAGCTCACCACTGCAGGGGGCGCGTTATGGCTACACCTTC. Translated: CASSPLQGARYGYTF.

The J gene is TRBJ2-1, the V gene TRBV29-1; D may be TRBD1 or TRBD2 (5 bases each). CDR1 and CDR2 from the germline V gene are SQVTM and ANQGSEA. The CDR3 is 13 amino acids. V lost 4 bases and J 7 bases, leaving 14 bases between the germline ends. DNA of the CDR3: TGCAGCGTTGGAGGGGAAGGGTGGAATGAGCAGTTCTTC. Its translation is CSVGGEGWNEQFF.

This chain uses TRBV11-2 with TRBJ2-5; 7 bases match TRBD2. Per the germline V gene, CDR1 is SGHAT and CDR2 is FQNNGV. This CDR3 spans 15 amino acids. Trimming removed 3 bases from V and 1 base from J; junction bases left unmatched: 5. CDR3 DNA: TGTGCCAGCAGCTTGACTAGCCTATCCCAAGAGACCCAGTACTTC. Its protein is CASSLTSLSQETQYF.

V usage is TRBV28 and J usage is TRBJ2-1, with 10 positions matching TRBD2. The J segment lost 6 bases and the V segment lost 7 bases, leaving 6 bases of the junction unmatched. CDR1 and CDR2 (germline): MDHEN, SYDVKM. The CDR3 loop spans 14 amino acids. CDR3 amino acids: CASTQAGGINEQFF. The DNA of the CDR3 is TGTGCCAGCACACAAGCGGGAGGGATCAATGAGCAGTTCTTC.

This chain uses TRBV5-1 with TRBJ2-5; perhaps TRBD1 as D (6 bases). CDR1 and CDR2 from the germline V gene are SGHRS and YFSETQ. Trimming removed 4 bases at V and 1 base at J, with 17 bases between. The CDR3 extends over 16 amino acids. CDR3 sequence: CASSISSTGPQETQYF. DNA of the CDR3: TGCGCCAGCAGCATCTCTTCGACAGGTCCCCAAGAGACCCAGTACTTC.

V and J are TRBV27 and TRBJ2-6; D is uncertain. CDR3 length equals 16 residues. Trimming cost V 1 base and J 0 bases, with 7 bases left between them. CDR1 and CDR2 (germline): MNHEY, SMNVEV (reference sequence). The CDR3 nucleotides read TGTGCCAGCAGTTTATTATGGAGCTCTGGGGCCAACGTCCTGACTTTC. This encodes CASSLLWSSGANVLTF.

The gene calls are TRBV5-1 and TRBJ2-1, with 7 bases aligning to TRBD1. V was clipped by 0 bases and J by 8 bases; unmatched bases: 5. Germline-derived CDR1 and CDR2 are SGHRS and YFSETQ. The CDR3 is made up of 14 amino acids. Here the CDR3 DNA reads TGCGCCAGCAGCTTGGAAGCAGGGACAGATGAGCAGTTCTTC. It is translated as CASSLEAGTDEQFF.

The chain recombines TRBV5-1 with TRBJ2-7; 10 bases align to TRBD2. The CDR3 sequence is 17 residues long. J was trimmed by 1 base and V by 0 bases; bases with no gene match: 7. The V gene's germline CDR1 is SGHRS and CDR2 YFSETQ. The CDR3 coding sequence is TGCGCCAGCAGCTTGGCGCTGACTAGCGGGCGTTCCTACGAGCAGTACTTC. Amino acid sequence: CASSLALTSGRSYEQYF. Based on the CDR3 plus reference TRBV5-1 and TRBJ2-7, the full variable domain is KAGVTQTPRYLIKTRGQQVTLSCSPISGHRSVSWYQQTPGQGLQFLFEYFSETQRNKGNFPGRFSGRQFSNSRSEMNVSTLELGDSALYLCASSLALTSGRSYEQYFGPGTRLTVT.

CDR3 in amino acids: CASSLGQQGNIQYF. CDR3 bases: TGTGCCAGCAGCTTAGGTCAGCAGGGAAACATTCAGTACTTC. The J gene is TRBJ2-4, the V gene TRBV11-2, with D possibly TRBD1 on 5 matching bases. The CDR3 is made up of 14 amino acids. Trimming took off 1 base at V and 6 bases at J, with 10 bases between the two ends. CDR1 SGHAT and CDR2 FQNNGV come from the germline V gene.

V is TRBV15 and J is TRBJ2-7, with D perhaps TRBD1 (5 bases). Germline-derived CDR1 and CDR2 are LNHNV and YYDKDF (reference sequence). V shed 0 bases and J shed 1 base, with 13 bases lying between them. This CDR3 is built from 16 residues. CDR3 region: CATSRELDSYSYEQYF. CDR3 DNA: TGTGCCACCAGCAGAGAGCTTGACAGCTATTCCTACGAGCAGTACTTC.

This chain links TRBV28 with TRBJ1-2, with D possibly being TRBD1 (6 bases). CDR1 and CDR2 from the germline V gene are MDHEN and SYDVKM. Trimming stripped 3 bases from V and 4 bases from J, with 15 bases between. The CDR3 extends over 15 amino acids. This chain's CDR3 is CASSFPGTLPYGYTF. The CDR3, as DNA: TGTGCCAGCAGTTTTCCCGGGACACTCCCCTATGGCTACACCTTC.

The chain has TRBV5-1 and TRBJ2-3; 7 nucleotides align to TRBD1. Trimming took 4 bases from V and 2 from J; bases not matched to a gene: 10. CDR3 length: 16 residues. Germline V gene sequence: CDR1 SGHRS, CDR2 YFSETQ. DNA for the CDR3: TGCGCCAGCAGCAGCACCGGGACAGCCATCACAGATACGCAGTATTTT. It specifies CASSSTGTAITDTQYF.

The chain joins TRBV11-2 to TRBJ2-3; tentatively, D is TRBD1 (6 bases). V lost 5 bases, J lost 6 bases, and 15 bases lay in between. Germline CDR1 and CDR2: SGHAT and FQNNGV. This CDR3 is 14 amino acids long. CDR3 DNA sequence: TGTGCCAGCAGCCTGGACAGTAGTTGGGATACGCAGTATTTT. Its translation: CASSLDSSWDTQYF. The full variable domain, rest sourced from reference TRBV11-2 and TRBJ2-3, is EAGVAQSPRYKIIEKRQSVAFWCNPISGHATLYWYQQILGQGPKLLIQFQNNGVVDDSQLPKDRFSAERLKGVDSTLKIQPAKLEDSAVYLCASSLDSSWDTQYFGPGTRLTVL.

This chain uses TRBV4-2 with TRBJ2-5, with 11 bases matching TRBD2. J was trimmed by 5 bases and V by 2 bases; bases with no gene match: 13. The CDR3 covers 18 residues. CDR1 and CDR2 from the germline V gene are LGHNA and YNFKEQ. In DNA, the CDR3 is TGTGCCAGCAGCCAAAAATTAGGGACTAGCGGTGATATTGAGACCCAGTACTTC. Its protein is CASSQKLGTSGDIETQYF.

The CDR3 sequence is CASSLVGRVSYNEQFF. The CDR3 nucleotides are TGCGCCAGCAGCTTGGTCGGAAGGGTTTCCTACAATGAGCAGTTCTTC. The rearrangement links TRBV5-1 to TRBJ2-1; D call uncertain. V lost 0 bases, J lost 1 base, and 11 bases lay in between. The germline CDR1 and CDR2 sequences are SGHRS and YFSETQ. The CDR3 is made up of 16 amino acids. Combining the CDR3 with reference TRBV5-1 and TRBJ2-1 gives the whole variable domain KAGVTQTPRYLIKTRGQQVTLSCSPISGHRSVSWYQQTPGQGLQFLFEYFSETQRNKGNFPGRFSGRQFSNSRSEMNVSTLELGDSALYLCASSLVGRVSYNEQFFGPGTRLTVL.

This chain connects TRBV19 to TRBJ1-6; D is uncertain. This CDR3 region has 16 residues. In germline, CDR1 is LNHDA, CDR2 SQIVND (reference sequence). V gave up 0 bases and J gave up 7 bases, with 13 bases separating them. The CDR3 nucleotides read TGTGCCAGTAGTATAGATCGCCCAGCCAGGAATTCACCCCTCCACTTT. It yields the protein CASSIDRPARNSPLHF.

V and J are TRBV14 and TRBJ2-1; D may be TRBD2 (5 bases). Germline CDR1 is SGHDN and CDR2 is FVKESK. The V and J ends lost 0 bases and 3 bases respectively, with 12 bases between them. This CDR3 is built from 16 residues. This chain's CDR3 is CASSQDRGRIYNEQFF. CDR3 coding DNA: TGTGCCAGCAGCCAAGATCGCGGGCGGATCTACAATGAGCAGTTCTTC.

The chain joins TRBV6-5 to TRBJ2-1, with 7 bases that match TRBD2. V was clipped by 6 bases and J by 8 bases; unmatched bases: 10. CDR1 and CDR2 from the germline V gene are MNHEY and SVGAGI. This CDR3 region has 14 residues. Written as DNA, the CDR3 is TGTGCCAGCAGGCGGGAGTCCGGATTGGATGAGCAGTTCTTC. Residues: CASRRESGLDEQFF.

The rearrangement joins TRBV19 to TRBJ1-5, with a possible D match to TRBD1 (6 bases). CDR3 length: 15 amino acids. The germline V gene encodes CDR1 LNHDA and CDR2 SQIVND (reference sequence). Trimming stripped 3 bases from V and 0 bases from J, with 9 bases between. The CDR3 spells CASSMGTHSNQPQHF. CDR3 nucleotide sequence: TGTGCCAGTAGTATGGGGACACATAGCAATCAGCCCCAGCATTTT.